This T cell receptor (beta chain) was identified during a study of spatial heterogeneity in lung cancer (dated 2019 in TCRdb). General notes on the study: Beta-chain transcripts were consistently detected in greater numbers than alpha-chain transcripts, which likely reflected higher beta-chain transcript abundance. TCR transcript counts in tumor regions correlated strongly with a T cell transcriptional module score from matched bulk RNA-seq. In the raw uncorrected reads, each unique combination of TCR and UMI appeared on average more than ten times. The study quantitatively compared TCR alpha and beta repertoires across multiple tumor regions, matched nontumor lung and blood in non-small cell lung cancer. The study linked features of the TCR repertoire to counts of nonsynonymous mutations, which were determined by whole-exome sequencing of tumor tissue. Both alpha and beta chains were TCR-sequenced in around 230 tumor regions, under 85 matched nontumor lung samples and more than 50 PBMC samples obtained at surgery. Here is what the overall study found, with its caveats: The tumor nonsynonymous mutation count correlated with the number of expanded alpha and beta TCRs within the tumor. TCR-seq coverage of tumor T cells was estimated to be only approximately 7% for alpha chains and roughly 14% for beta chains. Confirming at a functional level the hypothesis that regional TCRs recognize regional mutations was considered to require additional single-cell paired TCR alpha and beta sequencing. The count of ubiquitous expanded TCRs correlated with the count of ubiquitous nonsynonymous mutations, and the count of regional expanded TCRs correlated with the count of regional nonsynonymous mutations.

In its sample, this clonotype was seen many times. This receptor's antigen is unknown. Per-base qualities were not stored, and no clone one base away is much larger. Little can be read into the size of this beta chain, an off-target read in a library designed for alpha chains. The library relied on 5' RACE. The reads were generated on a NextSeq 500. In the TCR library protocol, a unique molecular identifier was attached to each TCR cDNA molecule so that PCR and sequencing errors could be corrected. As for the authors' bioinformatics: Decombinator tools were used for TCR identification, UMI-based error correction and CDR3 extraction. Expanded TCRs were defined as those above a frequency of 2 per 1,000, corresponding to the top 1% of the tumor frequency distribution. Expanded tumor TCRs statistically deemed absent (corrected P<0.05) from at least one tumor region were classed as regional, and all other expanded tumor TCRs were classed as ubiquitous. Each repertoire was subsampled 100 times to 5,000 TCRs, after which Renyi diversity was computed with the R vegan package. CDR3 similarity networks were built from amino acid triplet string-kernel similarity, connecting CDR3s with pairwise similarity above 0.82. The public reads were run again by TCRdb, first through fastp at Q25 and then through MiXCR, and only productive beta chains were kept. One record per CDR3 amino acid sequence lists the most common genes and DNA. These V and J calls rely on TCRdb rather than the paper's analysis. The sample has about 18,000 distinct CDR3 sequences on record, roughly 9% of them singletons. Clones ranked in the top ten supply 20% to 25% of the sample.

The time point label, as the study defines it: sample taken at primary tumor resection. Donors were under 95 patients with early-stage, untreated non-small cell lung cancer from the lung TRACERx cohort. Whole RNA extracted from tumor and nontumor lung tissue, or from cryopreserved PBMC samples, was used for TCR sequencing without cell sorting. Only patients for whom sufficient RNA was available from at least two tumor regions were selected for TCR sequencing. A lung pathologist reviewed the tumor and adjacent nontumor lung specimens before the specimens were selected. V lost 5 bases and J lost 4 bases, and the count of bases not matched to a germline gene is 11. The germline V gene sets CDR1 to MNHEY and CDR2 to SVGAGI. Its CDR3 holds 16 amino acids, cysteine through phenylalanine. CDR3 DNA is the only sequence kept; it has 48 bases, read in frame from the first base.

The chain is assembled from TRBV6-5 and TRBJ1-1, and 9 junctional nucleotides match TRBD1. The receptor's source is a female donor with early-stage non-small cell lung cancer. Material: lung tumor tissue, obtained at surgery. The nucleotides read TGTGCCAGCAGTACCAGAGGGACAGGGATGACCACTGAAGCTTTCTTT. It encodes CASSTRGTGMTTEAFF.